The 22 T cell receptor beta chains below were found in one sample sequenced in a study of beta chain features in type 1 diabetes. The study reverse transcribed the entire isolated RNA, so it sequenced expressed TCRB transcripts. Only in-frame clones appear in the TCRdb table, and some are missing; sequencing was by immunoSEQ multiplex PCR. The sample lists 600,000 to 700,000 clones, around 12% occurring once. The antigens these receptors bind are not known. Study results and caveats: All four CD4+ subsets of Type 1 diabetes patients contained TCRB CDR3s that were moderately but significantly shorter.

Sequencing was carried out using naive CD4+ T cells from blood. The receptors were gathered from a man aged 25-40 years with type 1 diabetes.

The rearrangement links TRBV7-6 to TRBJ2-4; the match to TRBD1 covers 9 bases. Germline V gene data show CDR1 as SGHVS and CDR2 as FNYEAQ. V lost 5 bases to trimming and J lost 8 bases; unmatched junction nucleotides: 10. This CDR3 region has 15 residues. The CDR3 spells CASSLPGQGFDIQYF. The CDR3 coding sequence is TGTGCCAGCAGCCTACCCGGACAGGGGTTCGACATTCAGTACTTC.

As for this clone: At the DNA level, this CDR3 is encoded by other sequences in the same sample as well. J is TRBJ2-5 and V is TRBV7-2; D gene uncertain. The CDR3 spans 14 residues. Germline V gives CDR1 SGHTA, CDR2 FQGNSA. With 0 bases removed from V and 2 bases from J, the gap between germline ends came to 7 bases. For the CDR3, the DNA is TGTGCCAGCAGCTTAGCAGGCAGGCAAGAGACCCAGTACTTC. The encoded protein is CASSLAGRQETQYF. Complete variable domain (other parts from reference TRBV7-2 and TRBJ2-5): GAGVSQSPSNKVTEKGKDVELRCDPISGHTALYWYRQSLGQGLEFLIYFQGNSAPDKSGLPSDRFSAERTGGSVSTLTIQRTQQEDSAVYLCASSLAGRQETQYFGPGTRLLVL.

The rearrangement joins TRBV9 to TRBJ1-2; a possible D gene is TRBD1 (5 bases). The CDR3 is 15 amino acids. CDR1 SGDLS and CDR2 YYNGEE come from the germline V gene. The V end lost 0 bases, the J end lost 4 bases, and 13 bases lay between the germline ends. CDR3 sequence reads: CASSVEGTVSYGYTF. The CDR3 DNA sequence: TGTGCCAGCAGCGTAGAAGGGACCGTCTCCTATGGCTACACCTTC.

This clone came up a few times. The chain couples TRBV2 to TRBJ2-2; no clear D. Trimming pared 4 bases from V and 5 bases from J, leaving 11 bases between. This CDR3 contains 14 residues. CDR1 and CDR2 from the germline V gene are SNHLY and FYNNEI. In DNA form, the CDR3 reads TGTGCCAGCAGTGCGATCAGGCAAACCGGGGAGCTGTTTTTT. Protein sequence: CASSAIRQTGELFF.

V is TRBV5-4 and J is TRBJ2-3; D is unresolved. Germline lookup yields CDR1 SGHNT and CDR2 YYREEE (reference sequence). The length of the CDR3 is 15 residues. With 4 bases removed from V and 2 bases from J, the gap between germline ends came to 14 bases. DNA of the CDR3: TGTGCCAGCAGCCGAGAGCATGCCCCCACAGATACGCAGTATTTT. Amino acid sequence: CASSREHAPTDTQYF.

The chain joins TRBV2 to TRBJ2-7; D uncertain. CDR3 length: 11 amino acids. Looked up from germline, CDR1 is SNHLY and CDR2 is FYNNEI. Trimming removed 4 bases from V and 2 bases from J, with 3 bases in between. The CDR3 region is CASSGPYEQYF. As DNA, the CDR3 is TGTGCCAGCAGTGGTCCCTACGAGCAGTACTTC.

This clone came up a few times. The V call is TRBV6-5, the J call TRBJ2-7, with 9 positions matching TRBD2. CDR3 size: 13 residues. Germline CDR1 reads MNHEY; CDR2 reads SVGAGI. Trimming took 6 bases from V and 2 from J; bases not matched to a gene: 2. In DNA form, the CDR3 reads TGTGCCAGCAGATCTAGCGGGGCCTACGAGCAGTACTTC. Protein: CASRSSGAYEQYF.

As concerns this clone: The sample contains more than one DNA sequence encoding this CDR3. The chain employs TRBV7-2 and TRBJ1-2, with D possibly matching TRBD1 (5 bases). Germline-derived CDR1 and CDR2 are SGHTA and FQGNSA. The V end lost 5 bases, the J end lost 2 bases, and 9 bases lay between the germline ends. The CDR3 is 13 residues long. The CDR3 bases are TGTGCCAGCAGCCCCGACAGAAACTATGGCTACACCTTC. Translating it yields CASSPDRNYGYTF.

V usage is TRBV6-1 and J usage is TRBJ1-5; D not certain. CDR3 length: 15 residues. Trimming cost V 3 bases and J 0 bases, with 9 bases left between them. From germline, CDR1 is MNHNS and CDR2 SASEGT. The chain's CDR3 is CASSDMSLSNQPQHF. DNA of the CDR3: TGTGCCAGCAGTGATATGTCCCTTAGCAATCAGCCCCAGCATTTT.

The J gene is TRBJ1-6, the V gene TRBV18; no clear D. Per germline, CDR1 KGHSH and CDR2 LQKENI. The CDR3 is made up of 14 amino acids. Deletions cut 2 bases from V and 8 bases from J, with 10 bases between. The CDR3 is CASSPEGLDSPLHF. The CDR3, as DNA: TGTGCCAGCTCACCAGAGGGTTTGGATTCACCCCTCCACTTT. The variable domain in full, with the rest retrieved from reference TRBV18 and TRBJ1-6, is NAGVMQNPRHLVRRRGQEARLRCSPMKGHSHVYWYRQLPEEGLKFMVYLQKENIIDESGMPKERFSAEFPKEGPSILRIQQVVRGDSAAYFCASSPEGLDSPLHFGNGTRLTVT.

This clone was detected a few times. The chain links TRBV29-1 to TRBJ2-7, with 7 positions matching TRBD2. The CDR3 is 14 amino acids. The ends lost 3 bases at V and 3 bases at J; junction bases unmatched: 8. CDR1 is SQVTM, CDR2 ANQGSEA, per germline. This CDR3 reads CSVDLSGDYYEQYF. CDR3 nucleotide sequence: TGCAGCGTTGACCTCTCGGGGGACTACTACGAGCAGTACTTC.

The CDR3 spells CSVETGDHYGYTF. The CDR3 DNA sequence: TGCAGCGTTGAGACAGGGGACCACTATGGCTACACCTTC. The rearrangement links TRBV29-1 to TRBJ1-2; 8 bases align to TRBD1. The CDR3 length is 13 residues. V shed 3 bases, J shed 3 bases, and the junction held 3 bases outside the gene matches. Germline values: CDR1 SQVTM, CDR2 ANQGSEA.

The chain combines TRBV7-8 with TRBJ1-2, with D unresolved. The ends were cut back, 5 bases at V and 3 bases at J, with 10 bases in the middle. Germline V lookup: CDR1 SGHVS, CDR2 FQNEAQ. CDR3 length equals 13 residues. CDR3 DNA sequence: TGTGCCAGCAGCCTCGGGATGGACTATGGCTACACCTTC. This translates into CASSLGMDYGYTF.

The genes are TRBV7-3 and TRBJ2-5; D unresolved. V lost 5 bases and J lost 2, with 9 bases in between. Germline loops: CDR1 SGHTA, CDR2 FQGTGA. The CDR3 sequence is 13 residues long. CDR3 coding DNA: TGTGCCAGCAGCCCCGGCCCACAAGAGACCCAGTACTTC. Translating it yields CASSPGPQETQYF.

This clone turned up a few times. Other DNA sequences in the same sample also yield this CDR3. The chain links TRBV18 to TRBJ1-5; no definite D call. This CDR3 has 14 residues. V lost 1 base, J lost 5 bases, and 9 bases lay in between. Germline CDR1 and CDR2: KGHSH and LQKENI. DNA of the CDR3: TGTGCCAGCTCACCACTTGGCGGGGATCAGCCCCAGCATTTT. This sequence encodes CASSPLGGDQPQHF.

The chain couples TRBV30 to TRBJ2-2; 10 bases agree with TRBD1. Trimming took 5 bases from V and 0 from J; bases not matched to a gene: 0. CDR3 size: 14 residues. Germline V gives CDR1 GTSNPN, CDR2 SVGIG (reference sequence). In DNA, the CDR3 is TGTGCCTGGGGGACAGGGGCGAACACCGGGGAGCTGTTTTTT. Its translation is CAWGTGANTGELFF.

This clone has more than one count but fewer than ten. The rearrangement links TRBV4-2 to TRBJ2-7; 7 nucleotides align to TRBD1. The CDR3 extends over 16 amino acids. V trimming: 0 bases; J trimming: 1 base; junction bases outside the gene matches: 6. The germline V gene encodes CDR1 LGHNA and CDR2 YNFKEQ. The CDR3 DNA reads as TGTGCCAGCAGCCAAGAAGGTCGGGACAGATCCTACGAGCAGTACTTC. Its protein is CASSQEGRDRSYEQYF.

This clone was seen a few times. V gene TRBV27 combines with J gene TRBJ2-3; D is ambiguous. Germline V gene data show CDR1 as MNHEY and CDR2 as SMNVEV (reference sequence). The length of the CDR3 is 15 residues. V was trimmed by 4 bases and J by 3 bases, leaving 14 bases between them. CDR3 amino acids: CASSSPGRTTDTQYF. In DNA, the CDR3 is TGTGCCAGCAGTTCCCCCGGACGGACGACAGATACGCAGTATTTT.

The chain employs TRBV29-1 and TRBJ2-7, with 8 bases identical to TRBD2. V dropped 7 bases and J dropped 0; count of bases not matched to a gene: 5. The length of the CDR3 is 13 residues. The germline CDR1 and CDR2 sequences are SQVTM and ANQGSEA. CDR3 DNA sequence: TGCAGCGCTGGGGCGGGGGGCTCCTACGAGCAGTACTTC. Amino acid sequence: CSAGAGGSYEQYF.

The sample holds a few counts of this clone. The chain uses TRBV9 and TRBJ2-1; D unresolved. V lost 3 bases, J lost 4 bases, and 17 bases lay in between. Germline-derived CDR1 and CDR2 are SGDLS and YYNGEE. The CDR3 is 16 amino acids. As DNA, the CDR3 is TGTGCCAGCAGCGCCGGGCCGGAACGCCCGTACAATGAGCAGTTCTTC. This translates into CASSAGPERPYNEQFF.

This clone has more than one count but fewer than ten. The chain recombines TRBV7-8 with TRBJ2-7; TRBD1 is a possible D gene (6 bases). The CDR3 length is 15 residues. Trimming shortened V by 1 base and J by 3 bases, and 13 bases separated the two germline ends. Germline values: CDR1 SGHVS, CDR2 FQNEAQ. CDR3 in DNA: TGTGCCAGCAGCTTAGTTTCGGGACATCTCTACGAGCAGTACTTC. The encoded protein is CASSLVSGHLYEQYF.

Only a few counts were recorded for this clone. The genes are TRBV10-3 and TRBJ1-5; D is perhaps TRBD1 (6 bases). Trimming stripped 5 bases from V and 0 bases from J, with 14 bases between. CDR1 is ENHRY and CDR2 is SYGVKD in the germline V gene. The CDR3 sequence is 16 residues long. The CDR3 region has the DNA TGTGCCATCAGTAAAGGGGGGACCCGTAGCAATCAGCCCCAGCATTTT. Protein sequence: CAISKGGTRSNQPQHF.